A selection of T cell receptor beta chains follows, all from one sample in a study of cytomegalovirus exposure and HLA in healthy donors. This table comes from immunoSEQ multiplex PCR, and its TCRdb copy is limited to in-frame clones, with some not included. Among approximately 240,000 clones, 82% were seen once, and the ten largest hold around 0.57%. Source material: PBMCs. Receptor source: a woman aged 40-49 years in good health and CMV-seronegative. CDR3s include the opening cysteine and the closing phenylalanine or tryptophan. The D gene is left open where the match is weak. Clone size is given for some rows only: seen once, a few or many times, or a class if the clone is expanded.

d_gene: NA; v_gene: TRBV2; j_gene: TRBJ1-5; abundance: NA; CDR3nt: TGTGCCAGCAGCCAACAGACGACCCCCAATCAGCCCCAGCATTTT; CDR3aa: CASSQQTTPNQPQHF
d_gene: NA; v_gene: TRBV25-1; j_gene: TRBJ1-2; abundance: NA; CDR3nt: TGTGCCAGCAGTCAAAGAGTGGAGAACTATGGCTACACCTTC; CDR3aa: CASSQRVENYGYTF
d_gene: NA; v_gene: TRBV18; j_gene: TRBJ2-5; abundance: NA; CDR3nt: TGTGCCAGCTCTCCTAACCAAGAGACCCAGTACTTC; CDR3aa: CASSPNQETQYF
d_gene: TRBD2; v_gene: TRBV13; j_gene: TRBJ2-2; abundance: NA; CDR3nt: TGTGCCAGCAGCGCTAGCGGGGGGGCCGGAACCGGGGAGCTGTTTTTT; CDR3aa: CASSASGGAGTGELFF
d_gene: TRBD1; v_gene: TRBV6-5; j_gene: TRBJ2-7; abundance: NA; CDR3nt: TGTGCCAGCAGTTACTCGGCCGGGGACAGGGCTTTCGAGCAGTACTTC; CDR3aa: CASSYSAGDRAFEQYF
d_gene: TRBD1; v_gene: TRBV7-3; j_gene: TRBJ1-1; abundance: NA; CDR3nt: TGTGCCAGCAGCTTGACAGGGGGAATTGGTGAAGCTTTCTTT; CDR3aa: CASSLTGGIGEAFF
d_gene: TRBD1; v_gene: TRBV19; j_gene: TRBJ1-2; abundance: NA; CDR3nt: TGTGCCAGTAGTATAGATTTCGAGACAGGGCTAGGCTACACCTTC; CDR3aa: CASSIDFETGLGYTF
d_gene: NA; v_gene: TRBV9; j_gene: TRBJ1-1; abundance: NA; CDR3nt: TGTGCCAGCAGCGTAGGGGCGGGTTACACCACTGAAGCTTTCTTT; CDR3aa: CASSVGAGYTTEAFF
d_gene: NA; v_gene: TRBV15; j_gene: TRBJ1-2; abundance: NA; CDR3nt: TGTGCCACCAGCAGAGAACGGGAGTTTTGGGGCTACACCTTC; CDR3aa: CATSREREFWGYTF
d_gene: NA; v_gene: TRBV15; j_gene: TRBJ1-5; abundance: NA; CDR3nt: TGTGCCACCAGCAGGGAACAGTCCGATCAGCCCCAGCATTTT; CDR3aa: CATSREQSDQPQHF
d_gene: TRBD1; v_gene: TRBV23-1; j_gene: TRBJ2-7; abundance: NA; CDR3nt: TGCGCCAGCAGTCAATCTCTAATTTGGGGGACAGGGAGTTACGAGCAGTACTTC; CDR3aa: CASSQSLIWGTGSYEQYF
d_gene: TRBD2; v_gene: TRBV19; j_gene: TRBJ2-1; abundance: NA; CDR3nt: TGTGCCAGTAGTATATACTCGGGAGTAGCGGGGCGCAATGAGCAGTTCTTC; CDR3aa: CASSIYSGVAGRNEQFF
d_gene: NA; v_gene: TRBV12-5; j_gene: TRBJ1-5; abundance: once; CDR3nt: TGTGCTAGTGGTCCCTCGGGTCTCGCCCAGCCCCAGCATTTT; CDR3aa: CASGPSGLAQPQHF
d_gene: NA; v_gene: TRBV11-2; j_gene: TRBJ1-1; abundance: NA; CDR3nt: TGTGCCAGCAGCTTAGCTGGCGGTTTGAACACTGAAGCTTTCTTT; CDR3aa: CASSLAGGLNTEAFF
d_gene: TRBD1; v_gene: TRBV5-1; j_gene: TRBJ2-7; abundance: NA; CDR3nt: TGCGCCAGCAGCTTGGAGGGGGCCCCCCGCGTCGAGCAGTACTTC; CDR3aa: CASSLEGAPRVEQYF
d_gene: TRBD1; v_gene: TRBV11-1; j_gene: TRBJ2-7; abundance: once; CDR3nt: TGTGCCAGCAGCTTAGGGGACAGGGGTCGCGGGTCCTACGAGCAGTACTTC; CDR3aa: CASSLGDRGRGSYEQYF
d_gene: TRBD1; v_gene: TRBV11-2; j_gene: TRBJ2-7; abundance: NA; CDR3nt: TGTGCCAGCAGCCGCCAGGGGGACGAGCAGTACTTC; CDR3aa: CASSRQGDEQYF
d_gene: NA; v_gene: TRBV18; j_gene: TRBJ2-7; abundance: NA; CDR3nt: TGTGCCAGCTCAAGGACAGAGAGCTCCTACGAGCAGTACTTC; CDR3aa: CASSRTESSYEQYF
d_gene: NA; v_gene: TRBV12-2; j_gene: TRBJ2-2; abundance: NA; CDR3nt: TGTGCAAGTCGACCTAGCCCTAGCGGGGGGACCGGGGAGCTGTTTTTT; CDR3aa: CASRPSPSGGTGELFF
d_gene: NA; v_gene: TRBV18; j_gene: TRBJ2-7; abundance: NA; CDR3nt: TGTGCCAGCACCGGACAGGGAGGGTACTACGAGCAGTACTTC; CDR3aa: CASTGQGGYYEQYF
d_gene: NA; v_gene: TRBV7-2; j_gene: TRBJ2-7; abundance: few; CDR3nt: TGTGCCAGCAGCTTAGCTCAATACGAGCAGTACTTC; CDR3aa: CASSLAQYEQYF
d_gene: NA; v_gene: TRBV2; j_gene: TRBJ1-5; abundance: NA; CDR3nt: TGTGCCAGCAGTGGTATAAATCAGCCCCAGCATTTT; CDR3aa: CASSGINQPQHF
d_gene: NA; v_gene: TRBV15; j_gene: TRBJ2-7; abundance: NA; CDR3nt: TGTGCCACCAGCAGAGACCCTACTAGCTCCTACGAGCAGTACTTC; CDR3aa: CATSRDPTSSYEQYF
d_gene: NA; v_gene: TRBV18; j_gene: TRBJ1-2; abundance: NA; CDR3nt: TGTGCCAGCTCACAGGGGCCCGACTATGGCTACACCTTC; CDR3aa: CASSQGPDYGYTF
d_gene: NA; v_gene: TRBV5-1; j_gene: TRBJ2-1; abundance: NA; CDR3nt: TGCGCCAGCTCTGAGCAGACAGTCAATGAGCAGTTCTTC; CDR3aa: CASSEQTVNEQFF
d_gene: TRBD2; v_gene: TRBV9; j_gene: TRBJ2-5; abundance: NA; CDR3nt: TGTGCCAGCAGCGTCGTGGCTAGCGGGGCGCAAGAGACCCAGTACTTC; CDR3aa: CASSVVASGAQETQYF
d_gene: TRBD2; v_gene: TRBV5-1; j_gene: TRBJ2-1; abundance: few; CDR3nt: TGCGCCAGCCACCATAGGACTAGCGGGGATACTGGGAATGAGCAGTTCTTC; CDR3aa: CASHHRTSGDTGNEQFF
d_gene: NA; v_gene: TRBV27; j_gene: TRBJ2-5; abundance: NA; CDR3nt: TGTGCCAGCATGGGGTGGCCGGGGGAGACCCAGTACTTC; CDR3aa: CASMGWPGETQYF
d_gene: TRBD2; v_gene: TRBV15; j_gene: TRBJ2-7; abundance: NA; CDR3nt: TGTGCCACCAGAGAGGCCCACGGGGGGGTGAGTGGCTACGAGCAGTACTTC; CDR3aa: CATREAHGGVSGYEQYF
d_gene: NA; v_gene: TRBV20-1; j_gene: TRBJ2-2; abundance: NA; CDR3nt: TGCAGTGCTTCCTACACCGGGGAGCTGTTTTTT; CDR3aa: CSASYTGELFF
d_gene: NA; v_gene: TRBV7-6; j_gene: TRBJ2-1; abundance: NA; CDR3nt: TGTGCCAGCAGCCCCGAAATTCCCAGCTCCTACAATGAGCAGTTCTTC; CDR3aa: CASSPEIPSSYNEQFF
d_gene: NA; v_gene: TRBV2; j_gene: TRBJ2-7; abundance: NA; CDR3nt: TGTGCCAGCAGTCGAGGGCCGTCCTACGAGCAGTACTTC; CDR3aa: CASSRGPSYEQYF
d_gene: TRBD2; v_gene: TRBV7-9; j_gene: TRBJ2-1; abundance: NA; CDR3nt: TGTTCCAGCAGCTCGACACTAGCGGGGGGGATGGGTGAGCAGTTCTTC; CDR3aa: CSSSSTLAGGMGEQFF
d_gene: NA; v_gene: TRBV28; j_gene: TRBJ1-6; abundance: few; CDR3nt: TGTGCCAGCTTCCTACAGGGCGACGATTCACCCCTCCACTTT; CDR3aa: CASFLQGDDSPLHF
d_gene: TRBD1; v_gene: TRBV28; j_gene: TRBJ2-3; abundance: NA; CDR3nt: TGTGCCAGCAGGTCAGGGGGCCCTAGCACAGATACGCAGTATTTT; CDR3aa: CASRSGGPSTDTQYF
d_gene: TRBD1; v_gene: TRBV18; j_gene: TRBJ2-6; abundance: NA; CDR3nt: TGTGCCAGCTCACTTTCACCAACAGGGGTGAGGGGGGCCAACGTCCTGACTTTC; CDR3aa: CASSLSPTGVRGANVLTF
d_gene: TRBD1; v_gene: TRBV19; j_gene: TRBJ2-7; abundance: NA; CDR3nt: TGTGCCAGTAGTGCCAACAGGGGTTACGAGCAGTACTTC; CDR3aa: CASSANRGYEQYF
d_gene: NA; v_gene: TRBV27; j_gene: TRBJ1-2; abundance: few; CDR3nt: TGTGCCAGCAGTTCCCTCCTCGTGGCAGGGCTAAACTATGGCTACACCTTC; CDR3aa: CASSSLLVAGLNYGYTF
d_gene: NA; v_gene: TRBV5-1; j_gene: TRBJ2-3; abundance: NA; CDR3nt: TGCGCCAGCAGCTTGGCTTCAGGCACAGATACGCAGTATTTT; CDR3aa: CASSLASGTDTQYF
d_gene: TRBD1; v_gene: TRBV19; j_gene: TRBJ1-2; abundance: once; CDR3nt: TGTGCCAGTAGTTCCACCTACCCTAGGGGGCGCGATGAAGGCTACACCTTC; CDR3aa: CASSSTYPRGRDEGYTF
d_gene: NA; v_gene: TRBV5-1; j_gene: TRBJ2-7; abundance: few; CDR3nt: TGCGCCAGCAGCTACCGTCCAGGGTTCGAGCAGTACTTC; CDR3aa: CASSYRPGFEQYF
d_gene: TRBD1; v_gene: TRBV6-6; j_gene: TRBJ1-2; abundance: NA; CDR3nt: TGTGCCAGCAGTTACCTTGGACAGGAGGATGGCTACACCTTC; CDR3aa: CASSYLGQEDGYTF
d_gene: NA; v_gene: TRBV6-1; j_gene: TRBJ1-1; abundance: NA; CDR3nt: TGTGCCAGCAGTGACCCCGGGACACCGAACACTGAAGCTTTCTTT; CDR3aa: CASSDPGTPNTEAFF
d_gene: NA; v_gene: TRBV5-6; j_gene: TRBJ2-1; abundance: NA; CDR3nt: TGTGCCAGCAGGGCGGGACCGCGAAGCTCCTACAATGAGCAGTTCTTC; CDR3aa: CASRAGPRSSYNEQFF
d_gene: TRBD2; v_gene: TRBV6-6; j_gene: TRBJ2-3; abundance: NA; CDR3nt: TGTGCCAGCCGCAAGGTAGCGGGGGGCACAGATACGCAGTATTTT; CDR3aa: CASRKVAGGTDTQYF
d_gene: NA; v_gene: TRBV5-6; j_gene: TRBJ1-2; abundance: NA; CDR3nt: TGTGCCAGCAGCTTCCTGGGGGGGGATGGCTACACCTTC; CDR3aa: CASSFLGGDGYTF
d_gene: NA; v_gene: TRBV10-2; j_gene: TRBJ2-7; abundance: NA; CDR3nt: TGCGCCAGCAGTGAGCATGTACAGGGTGGCGAGCAGTACTTC; CDR3aa: CASSEHVQGGEQYF
d_gene: TRBD1; v_gene: TRBV27; j_gene: TRBJ1-3; abundance: NA; CDR3nt: TGTGCCAGCAGTTACAGGGGACCGGGAAACACCATATATTTT; CDR3aa: CASSYRGPGNTIYF
d_gene: NA; v_gene: TRBV28; j_gene: TRBJ1-1; abundance: NA; CDR3nt: TGTGCCAGCATGGAGAGGAACACTGAAGCTTTCTTT; CDR3aa: CASMERNTEAFF
d_gene: TRBD1; v_gene: TRBV11-3; j_gene: TRBJ1-6; abundance: NA; CDR3nt: TGTGCCAGCAGCTACGCGGGACAGGAAAATTCACCCCTCCACTTT; CDR3aa: CASSYAGQENSPLHF
d_gene: TRBD2; v_gene: TRBV4-2; j_gene: TRBJ2-3; abundance: few; CDR3nt: TGTGCCAGCAGCCCGAAGGCGGGGGGGCCGGTAGATACGCAGTATTTT; CDR3aa: CASSPKAGGPVDTQYF
d_gene: NA; v_gene: TRBV25-1; j_gene: TRBJ2-1; abundance: NA; CDR3nt: TGTGCCAGCAGTGAGTTCGTTTCCCAGGGGCAAAATGAGCAGTTCTTC; CDR3aa: CASSEFVSQGQNEQFF